This TCR beta chain was sequenced during a study of T cells in Graves' hyperthyroidism and ophthalmopathy. Template material for amplifying TCR beta CDR3 regions consisted of RNA transcripts. HTBI primers were used for first-round RT-PCR of the TCR CDR3. Each CDR3 protein is one row after TCRdb ran MiXCR on the multiplex PCR reads. The profile shows 300,000 or so distinct CDR3 sequences, about 18% of them singletons. The germline V gene encodes CDR1 DFQATT and CDR2 SNEGSKA (reference sequence). The CDR3 is made up of 14 amino acids. V trimming: 6 bases; J trimming: 7 bases; junction bases outside the gene matches: 9.

The sequence was obtained from a woman in her sixties or seventies with Graves' ophthalmopathy. This chain uses TRBV20-1 with TRBJ2-7; 13 bases agree with TRBD2. Sequenced input: blood. Here the CDR3 reads CSAQTSGRAFEQYF. CDR3 bases: TGCAGTGCGCAAACTAGCGGGAGGGCCTTTGAGCAGTACTTC.